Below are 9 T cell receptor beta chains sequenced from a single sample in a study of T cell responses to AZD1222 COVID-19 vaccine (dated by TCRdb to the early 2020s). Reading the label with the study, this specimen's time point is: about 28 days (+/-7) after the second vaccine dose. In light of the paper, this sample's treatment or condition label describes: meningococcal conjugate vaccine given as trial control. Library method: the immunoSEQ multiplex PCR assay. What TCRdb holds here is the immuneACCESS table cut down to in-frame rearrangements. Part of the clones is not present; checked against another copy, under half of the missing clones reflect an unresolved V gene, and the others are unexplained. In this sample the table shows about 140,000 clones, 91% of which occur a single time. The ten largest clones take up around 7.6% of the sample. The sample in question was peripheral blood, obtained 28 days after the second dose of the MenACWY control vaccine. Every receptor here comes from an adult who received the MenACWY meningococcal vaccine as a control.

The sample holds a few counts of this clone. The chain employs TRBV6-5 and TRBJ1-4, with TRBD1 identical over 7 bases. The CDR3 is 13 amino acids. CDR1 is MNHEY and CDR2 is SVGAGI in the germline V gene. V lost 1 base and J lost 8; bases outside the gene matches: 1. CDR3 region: CASSYWTGEKLFF. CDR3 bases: TGTGCCAGCAGTTACTGGACAGGAGAAAAACTGTTTTTT.

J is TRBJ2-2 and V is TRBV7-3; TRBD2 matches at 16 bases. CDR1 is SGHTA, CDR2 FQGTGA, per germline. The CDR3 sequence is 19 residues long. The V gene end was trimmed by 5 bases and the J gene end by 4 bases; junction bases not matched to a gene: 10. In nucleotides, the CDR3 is TGTGCCAGCAGCGTCTCGGGACTAGCGGGGGGGCCCAGCACCGGGGAGCTGTTTTTT. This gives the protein CASSVSGLAGGPSTGELFF.

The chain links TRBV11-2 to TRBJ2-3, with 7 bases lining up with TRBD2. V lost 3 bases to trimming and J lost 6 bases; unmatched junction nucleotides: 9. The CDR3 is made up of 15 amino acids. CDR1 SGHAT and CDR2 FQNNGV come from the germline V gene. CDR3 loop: CASSFGGREGDTQYF. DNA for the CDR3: TGTGCCAGCAGCTTCGGGGGGAGGGAGGGCGATACGCAGTATTTT.

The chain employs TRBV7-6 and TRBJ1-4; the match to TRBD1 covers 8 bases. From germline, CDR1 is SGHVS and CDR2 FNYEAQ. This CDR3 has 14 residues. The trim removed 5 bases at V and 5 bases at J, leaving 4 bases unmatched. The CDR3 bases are TGTGCCAGCAGCCCCGGGACAGGAAATGAAAAACTGTTTTTT. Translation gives CASSPGTGNEKLFF.

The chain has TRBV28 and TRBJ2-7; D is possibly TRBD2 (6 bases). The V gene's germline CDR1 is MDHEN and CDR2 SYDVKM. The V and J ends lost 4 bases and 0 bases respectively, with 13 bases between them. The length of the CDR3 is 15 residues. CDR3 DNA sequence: TGTGCCAGCAGTTGGGCTAGCGAAAACTCCTACGAGCAGTACTTC. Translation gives CASSWASENSYEQYF.

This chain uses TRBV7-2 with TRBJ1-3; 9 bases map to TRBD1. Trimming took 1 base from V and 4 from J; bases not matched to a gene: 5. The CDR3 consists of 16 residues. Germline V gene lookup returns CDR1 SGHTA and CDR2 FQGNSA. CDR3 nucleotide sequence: TGTGCCAGCAGCTTAGGGACGACAGGGGGAGGAAACACCATATATTTT. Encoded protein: CASSLGTTGGGNTIYF.

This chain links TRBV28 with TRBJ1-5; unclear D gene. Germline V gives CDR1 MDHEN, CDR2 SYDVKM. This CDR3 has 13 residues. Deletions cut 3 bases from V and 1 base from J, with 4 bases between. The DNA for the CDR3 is TGTGCCAGCAGTTTGGGGAGCAATCAGCCCCAGCATTTT. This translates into CASSLGSNQPQHF.

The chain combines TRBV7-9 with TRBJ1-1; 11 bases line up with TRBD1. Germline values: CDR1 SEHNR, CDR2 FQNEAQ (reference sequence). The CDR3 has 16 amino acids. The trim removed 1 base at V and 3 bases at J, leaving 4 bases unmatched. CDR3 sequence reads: CASSLGTGGGDTEAFF. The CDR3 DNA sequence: TGTGCCAGCAGCTTAGGGACAGGGGGCGGTGACACTGAAGCTTTCTTT.

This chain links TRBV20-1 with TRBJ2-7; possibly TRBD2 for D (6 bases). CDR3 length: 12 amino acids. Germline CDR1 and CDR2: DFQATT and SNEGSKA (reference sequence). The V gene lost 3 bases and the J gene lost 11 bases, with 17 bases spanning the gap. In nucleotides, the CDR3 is TGCAGTGCTAGTGGAGGGCCTCCTCCGGAGTACTTC. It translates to CSASGGPPPEYF.